These 21 T cell receptor beta chains originate from one sample sequenced in a study of blood T cell repertoires in COVID-19. The repertoire was sequenced with immunoSEQ multiplex PCR; TCRdb's copy has only in-frame clones and lacks some. The sample holds 150,000 or so clones, almost 85% seen once. Sample: peripheral blood. These receptor sequences come from a human donor with acute or convalescent COVID-19. The donor label of this sample is uncertain.

This clone occurred once. This chain links TRBV6-2 or TRBV6-3 with TRBJ1-4; tentative D call: TRBD1 (6 bases). V was cut by 6 bases and J by 8 bases, with 22 bases left in between. The CDR3 extends over 16 amino acids. CDR1 is MNHEY, CDR2 SVGEGT, per germline. The CDR3 region is CASSTNTGTGMEKLFF. The CDR3 nucleotides read TGTGCCAGCAGCACCAACACAGGGACCGGCATGGAAAAACTGTTTTTT.

The chain combines TRBV11-2 with TRBJ1-2; D is perhaps TRBD1 (6 bases). The V end was cut by 3 bases, the J end by 3 bases, with 11 bases between. This CDR3 is 14 amino acids long. The germline V gene has CDR1 SGHAT and CDR2 FQNNGV. This CDR3 reads CASSFGGGDYGYTF. The CDR3 nucleotides read TGTGCCAGCAGCTTCGGAGGGGGGGACTATGGCTACACCTTC.

The chain links TRBV12-3 or TRBV12-4 to TRBJ1-2; D uncertain. This CDR3 is 12 amino acids long. V lost 5 bases to trimming and J lost 4 bases, with 8 bases between them. The CDR3 sequence: CASSRQAYGYTF. The CDR3 region has the DNA TGTGCCAGCAGTAGACAAGCCTATGGCTACACCTTC.

The chain employs TRBV3-1 (or the pseudogene TRBV3-2) and TRBJ1-2, with D possibly being TRBD1 (5 bases). The CDR3 covers 13 residues. Trimming took off 1 base at V and 6 bases at J, with 9 bases between the two ends. Per germline, CDR1 LGHDT and CDR2 YNNKEL (reference sequence). CDR3 sequence (DNA): TGTGCCAGCAGCCAAGCAGGGTGGGATGGCTACACCTTC. Amino acids: CASSQAGWDGYTF.

V and J are TRBV4-2 and TRBJ2-3; 8 bases map to TRBD2. V gave up 0 bases and J gave up 6 bases; unmatched junction bases: 8. The CDR3 is 16 amino acids. Germline-derived CDR1 and CDR2 are LGHNA and YNFKEQ. CDR3 region: CASSQDLSSGGDTQYF. CDR3 nucleotide sequence: TGTGCCAGCAGCCAAGATCTATCCAGCGGGGGCGATACGCAGTATTTT.

This chain links TRBV19 with TRBJ2-7; D is perhaps TRBD1 (6 bases). Trimming removed 6 bases from V and 2 bases from J, with 17 bases in between. Per the germline V gene, CDR1 is LNHDA and CDR2 is SQIVND (reference sequence). This CDR3 is 15 amino acids long. This CDR3 reads CASSIRYRDTYEQYF. CDR3 coding DNA: TGTGCCAGTAGCATACGATACAGGGATACCTACGAGCAGTACTTC. Supplemented by reference TRBV19 and TRBJ2-7, the full variable domain reads DGGITQSPKYLFRKEGQNVTLSCEQNLNHDAMYWYRQDPGQGLRLIYYSQIVNDFQKGDIAEGYSVSREKKESFPLTVTSAQKNPTAFYLCASSIRYRDTYEQYFGPGTRLTVT.

This clone was counted a few times. The chain combines TRBV11-2 with TRBJ1-2; TRBD1 aligns across 10 bases. Germline loops: CDR1 SGHAT, CDR2 FQNNGV. Trimming took 1 base from V and 2 from J; bases not matched to a gene: 1. This CDR3 is built from 15 residues. The CDR3 DNA reads as TGTGCCAGCAGCTTAGCGGGACAGGGGAACTATGGCTACACCTTC. This sequence encodes CASSLAGQGNYGYTF.

CDR3 nucleotides: TGTGCCAGCAGACCAGGGGGAGTGGAGACCCAGTACTTC. It translates to CASRPGGVETQYF. V gene TRBV6-6 combines with J gene TRBJ2-5, with 7 bases matching TRBD1. Per the germline V gene, CDR1 is MNHNY and CDR2 is SVGAGI (reference sequence). V lost 6 bases and J lost 5; bases outside the gene matches: 6. The length of the CDR3 is 13 residues.

This chain uses TRBV6-2 or TRBV6-3 with TRBJ2-1; D is ambiguous. Germline-derived CDR1 and CDR2 are MNHEY and SVGEGT. The CDR3 loop spans 12 amino acids. Trimming stripped 6 bases from V and 9 bases from J, with 12 bases between. DNA for the CDR3: TGTGCCAGCAGCACCAGCCAGCGTGAGCAGTTCTTC. Protein product: CASSTSQREQFF.

The CDR3 nucleotides are TGTGCCAGCAGCGCCTCCGGGACACCCGAAGCTTTCTTT. This codes for CASSASGTPEAFF. The V call is TRBV9, the J call TRBJ1-1; D perhaps matches TRBD1 (6 bases). With 3 bases removed from V and 8 bases from J, the gap between germline ends came to 14 bases. Germline CDR1 reads SGDLS; CDR2 reads YYNGEE. This CDR3 region has 13 residues.

The V call is TRBV6-5, the J call TRBJ1-6; D unresolved. The germline V and J ends were trimmed by 2 bases and 8 bases, with 7 bases remaining between them. Looked up from germline, CDR1 is MNHEY and CDR2 is SVGAGI. This CDR3 is built from 13 residues. CDR3 loop: CASSYMRDSPLHF. The CDR3 coding sequence is TGTGCCAGCAGTTACATGAGGGATTCACCCCTCCACTTT.

The V gene is TRBV7-2, the J gene TRBJ1-2; D perhaps matches TRBD1 (6 bases). This CDR3 comprises 15 residues. Trimming left V 4 bases short and J 7 bases short, with 19 bases between. CDR1 is SGHTA and CDR2 is FQGNSA in the germline V gene. CDR3 DNA sequence: TGTGCCAGCAGCTCACCAGGGGCAGGGGTGGGTGGCTACACCTTC. Translation gives CASSSPGAGVGGYTF.

The chain carries TRBV5-4 and TRBJ2-1; 9 positions match TRBD2. Germline-derived CDR1 and CDR2 are SGHNT and YYREEE (reference sequence). The CDR3 runs to 15 residues. With 1 base clipped from V and 7 bases from J, the junction kept 6 bases outside the gene matches. CDR3: CASSLRGGARNEQFF. CDR3 nucleotide sequence: TGTGCCAGCAGCTTGCGCGGGGGGGCCAGGAATGAGCAGTTCTTC.

The chain couples TRBV29-1 to TRBJ1-1; D not resolved. The CDR3 runs to 13 residues. The germline V gene has CDR1 SQVTM and CDR2 ANQGSEA. As DNA, the CDR3 is TGCGGGTGTGGTGCCGGCGGGAACACTGAAGCTTTCTTT. Its translation is CGCGAGGNTEAFF.

The rearrangement uses TRBV10-2 and TRBJ1-4; 7 bases map to TRBD1. V was pared by 8 bases and J by 5 bases, with 5 bases of the junction left unmatched. Germline CDR1 is WSHSY and CDR2 is SAAADI. This CDR3 has 13 residues. The CDR3 loop reads CASLLQGNEKLFF. Here the CDR3 DNA reads TGCGCCAGCCTGCTACAGGGGAATGAAAAACTGTTTTTT.

This chain uses TRBV5-8 with TRBJ1-5; TRBD1 agrees at 8 bases. The CDR3 covers 19 residues. Germline trimming cut 0 bases from V and 0 bases from J; bases unmatched to any gene: 11. Looked up from germline, CDR1 is SGHTS and CDR2 is YDEGEE. CDR3 nucleotides: TGTGCCAGCAGCTTGGTCCAGGGGGCAGGGACGTATAGCAATCAGCCCCAGCATTTT. Protein product: CASSLVQGAGTYSNQPQHF. The entire variable domain, with the rest obtained from reference TRBV5-8 and TRBJ1-5, is as follows: EAGVTQSPTHLIKTRGQQATLRCSPISGHTSVYWYQQALGLGLQFLLWYDEGEERNRGNFPPRFSGRQFPNYSSELNVNALELEDSALYLCASSLVQGAGTYSNQPQHFGDGTRLSIL.

The rearrangement uses TRBV10-3 and TRBJ1-2, with 7 bases lining up with TRBD1. V lost 0 bases, J lost 6 bases, and 13 bases stayed unmatched. This CDR3 spans 17 amino acids. Looked up from germline, CDR1 is ENHRY and CDR2 is SYGVKD. Here the CDR3 reads CAISESDRASSKDGYTF. CDR3 bases: TGTGCCATCAGTGAGTCCGACAGGGCTTCCTCTAAAGATGGCTACACCTTC.

V is TRBV7-2 and J is TRBJ2-5; 7 nucleotides agree with TRBD1. CDR3 length: 16 amino acids. V gave up 5 bases and J gave up 5 bases; unmatched junction bases: 14. CDR1 is SGHTA and CDR2 is FQGNSA in the germline V gene. The CDR3 region is CASSPRARQGGETQYF. Here the CDR3 DNA reads TGTGCCAGCAGCCCCCGTGCGCGACAGGGTGGTGAGACCCAGTACTTC.

The chain carries TRBV6-6 and TRBJ1-2; D not resolved. V lost 4 bases and J lost 4, with 10 bases in between. This CDR3 is 13 amino acids long. Per the germline V gene, CDR1 is MNHNY and CDR2 is SVGAGI (reference sequence). CDR3 DNA: TGTGCCAGCAGTTCATTACATCTCTATGGCTACACCTTC. This codes for CASSSLHLYGYTF.

This chain joins TRBV7-2 and TRBJ1-5; tentative D call: TRBD1 (6 bases). Per the germline V gene, CDR1 is SGHTA and CDR2 is FQGNSA. This CDR3 has 16 amino acids. Trimming took off 7 bases at V and 1 base at J, with 17 bases between the two ends. Here the CDR3 reads CASNQGGALSNQPQHF. CDR3 DNA sequence: TGTGCCAGCAACCAAGGGGGGGCGTTAAGCAATCAGCCCCAGCATTTT.

The chain employs TRBV7-8 and TRBJ2-7, with a tentative D call TRBD1 (5 bases). The germline V gene encodes CDR1 SGHVS and CDR2 FQNEAQ. V was pared by 0 bases and J by 2 bases, with 11 bases between. This CDR3 spans 15 amino acids. The CDR3 DNA follows: TGTGCCAGCAGCTTAGCCAGACAGACTGCCTACGAGCAGTACTTC. Its protein product is CASSLARQTAYEQYF.